These 32 T cell receptor beta chains originate from one sample sequenced in a study of radiotherapy plus CTLA-4 blockade in lung cancer. Assay: immunoSEQ multiplex PCR; the TCRdb copy retains only in-frame clones and omits some. The top ten hold 2.5% to 3.5% of the sample, which has almost 55,000 clones, roughly 84% seen once. Source: peripheral blood, taken from a patient treated with radiotherapy plus ipilimumab. Source of these receptors: a human donor with non-small cell lung cancer who had a partial response to radiotherapy plus ipilimumab.

The genes are TRBV28 and TRBJ1-5; 11 nucleotides agree with TRBD1. CDR1 is MDHEN and CDR2 is SYDVKM in the germline V gene. This CDR3 comprises 17 residues. The J segment lost 4 bases and the V segment lost 3 bases, leaving 8 bases of the junction unmatched. The chain's CDR3 is CASSFPTGTGGNQPQHF. The CDR3 region has the DNA TGTGCCAGCAGTTTCCCGACTGGGACAGGGGGTAATCAGCCCCAGCATTTT.

CDR3 residues: CASSPAGGPTDTQYF. In nucleotides, the CDR3 is TGTGCCAGCAGCCCAGCGGGGGGGCCTACAGATACGCAGTATTTT. V usage is TRBV7-9 and J usage is TRBJ2-3, with 10 bases matching TRBD2. With 5 bases clipped from V and 3 bases from J, the junction kept 5 bases outside the gene matches. The CDR3 runs to 15 residues. Looked up from germline, CDR1 is SEHNR and CDR2 is FQNEAQ (reference sequence).

This sequence joins TRBV10-3 and TRBJ1-1, with D uncertain. Germline assignment: CDR1 ENHRY and CDR2 SYGVKD. The CDR3 is 14 amino acids. The V gene lost 5 bases and the J gene lost 2 bases, with 12 bases spanning the gap. The CDR3 loop reads CAISMAAENTEAFF. The CDR3 region has the DNA TGTGCCATCAGTATGGCGGCAGAAAACACTGAAGCTTTCTTT.

This clone was recorded once. The chain couples TRBV2 to TRBJ1-5; D is perhaps TRBD1 (5 bases). The V end lost 8 bases, the J end lost 6 bases, and 14 bases lay between the germline ends. There are 13 residues in the CDR3. Germline assignment: CDR1 SNHLY and CDR2 FYNNEI. In DNA form, the CDR3 reads TGTGCCAGCGGAGATGGACACAGTCAGCCCCAGCATTTT. Amino acid sequence: CASGDGHSQPQHF.

The chain combines TRBV14 with TRBJ2-2; 7 bases line up with TRBD2. With V trimmed by 4 bases and J by 6 bases, 11 bases remained unmatched. The CDR3 spans 16 residues. Germline lookup yields CDR1 SGHDN and CDR2 FVKESK. CDR3 sequence: CASSPSLAAISGELFF. The CDR3, as DNA: TGTGCCAGCAGCCCCTCCCTAGCGGCTATATCCGGGGAGCTGTTTTTT.

The genes are TRBV7-9 and TRBJ1-2; the match to TRBD1 covers 9 bases. CDR3 length equals 14 residues. Germline CDR1 and CDR2: SEHNR and FQNEAQ (reference sequence). Trimming removed 3 bases from V and 8 bases from J; junction bases left unmatched: 7. CDR3 in amino acids: CASSFRDRVGGYTF. CDR3 bases: TGTGCCAGCAGCTTCCGGGACAGGGTGGGCGGCTACACCTTC. The full variable domain, with the rest looked up from reference TRBV7-9 and TRBJ1-2, is DTGVSQNPRHKITKRGQNVTFRCDPISEHNRLYWYRQTLGQGPEFLTYFQNEAQLEKSRLLSDRFSAERPKGSFSTLEIQRTEQGDSAMYLCASSFRDRVGGYTFGSGTRLTVV.

This clone turned up a few times. The chain recombines TRBV18 with TRBJ2-6; D unclear. Trimming shortened V by 4 bases and J by 2 bases, and 9 bases separated the two germline ends. This CDR3 region has 15 residues. Germline CDR1 reads KGHSH; CDR2 reads LQKENI. CDR3 residues: CASSLAGPGANVLTF. The DNA of the CDR3 is TGTGCCAGCTCACTTGCTGGGCCTGGGGCCAACGTCCTGACTTTC. The entire variable domain, with the rest obtained from reference TRBV18 and TRBJ2-6, is as follows: NAGVMQNPRHLVRRRGQEARLRCSPMKGHSHVYWYRQLPEEGLKFMVYLQKENIIDESGMPKERFSAEFPKEGPSILRIQQVVRGDSAAYFCASSLAGPGANVLTFGAGSRLTVL.

The genes are TRBV5-1 and TRBJ2-1; TRBD1 might be the D (6 bases). Germline V gene data show CDR1 as SGHRS and CDR2 as YFSETQ. CDR3 size: 15 residues. Trimming took 0 bases from V and 6 from J, leaving 13 bases between them. The CDR3: CASSLEQGRFNEQFF. The CDR3 nucleotides are TGCGCCAGCAGCTTGGAACAGGGACGCTTCAATGAGCAGTTCTTC. The full variable domain, completed using reference TRBV5-1 and TRBJ2-1, is KAGVTQTPRYLIKTRGQQVTLSCSPISGHRSVSWYQQTPGQGLQFLFEYFSETQRNKGNFPGRFSGRQFSNSRSEMNVSTLELGDSALYLCASSLEQGRFNEQFFGPGTRLTVL.

This clone counts as large (0.1 to 1%). The rearrangement uses TRBV5-6 and TRBJ1-6, with unresolved D. Germline V gene data show CDR1 as SGHDT and CDR2 as YYEEEE. The CDR3 has 15 residues. Trimming took off 1 base at V and 5 bases at J, with 10 bases between the two ends. The CDR3 reads CASSLSEADNSPLHF. The CDR3 bases are TGTGCCAGCAGCTTGAGCGAAGCAGATAATTCACCCCTCCACTTT.

The chain carries TRBV6-5 and TRBJ2-2; 8 bases match TRBD2. The CDR3 loop spans 14 amino acids. Germline CDR1 is MNHEY and CDR2 is SVGAGI. After removal of 5 bases from V and 5 bases from J, the junction contained 4 bases not matched to a gene. CDR3: CASSRQRGTGELFF. The DNA for the CDR3 is TGTGCCAGCAGTCGACAGCGGGGGACCGGGGAGCTGTTTTTT.

The chain joins TRBV2 to TRBJ2-7, with a tentative D call TRBD1 (5 bases). The germline gives CDR1 SNHLY, CDR2 FYNNEI. V was shortened by 7 bases and J by 2 bases, with 24 bases between the two germline ends. The CDR3 loop spans 17 amino acids. The CDR3 reads CASTLTIQAPTTYEQYF. Here the CDR3 DNA reads TGTGCCAGCACCCTTACGATACAGGCCCCAACGACCTACGAGCAGTACTTC.

In DNA, the CDR3 is TGCGCCAGCAGCCAAGGACAGGGGTTCAATGAGCAGTTCTTC. Amino acid sequence: CASSQGQGFNEQFF. V is TRBV4-1 and J is TRBJ2-1; 8 bases align to TRBD1. CDR1 MGHRA and CDR2 YSYEKL come from the germline V gene. The CDR3 is 14 residues long. Trimming cost V 1 base and J 6 bases; bases outside gene matches: 2.

The chain is built from TRBV7-9 and TRBJ2-7; D perhaps matches TRBD2 (5 bases). The CDR3 has 14 amino acids. Trimming took off 1 base at V and 6 bases at J, with 13 bases between the two ends. CDR1 is SEHNR and CDR2 is FQNEAQ in the germline V gene (reference sequence). The CDR3 region is CASSLESPTSEQYF. The CDR3 region has the DNA TGTGCCAGCAGCTTAGAGAGCCCAACTAGCGAGCAGTACTTC.

This chain uses TRBV19 with TRBJ2-1; D might be TRBD1 (6 bases). Between the trimmed V and J ends, which lost 7 bases and 5 bases, there was a span of 12 bases. This CDR3 spans 13 amino acids. Germline V CDR1 and CDR2: LNHDA, SQIVND (reference sequence). CDR3 nucleotide sequence: TGTGCCAGTAAAATGGACAGCCACAATGAGCAGTTCTTC. This sequence encodes CASKMDSHNEQFF.

This clone was counted a single time. This rearrangement joins TRBV11-3 to TRBJ2-5; the match to TRBD1 covers 10 bases. Germline CDR1 and CDR2: SGHNT and YENEEA. This CDR3 spans 15 amino acids. V dropped 5 bases and J dropped 5; count of bases not matched to a gene: 8. As DNA, the CDR3 is TGTGCCAGCAGCATCGGACAGGGGGAGGGCGAGACCCAGTACTTC. It encodes CASSIGQGEGETQYF.

The gene calls are TRBV7-9 and TRBJ2-5, with 8 bases aligning to TRBD1. The J segment lost 5 bases and the V segment lost 3 bases, leaving 8 bases of the junction unmatched. The CDR3 consists of 15 residues. Germline V gene data show CDR1 as SEHNR and CDR2 as FQNEAQ (reference sequence). Here the CDR3 reads CASSFRDRIGETQYF. CDR3 sequence (DNA): TGTGCCAGCAGCTTCCGGGACAGGATAGGTGAGACCCAGTACTTC.

The V gene is TRBV7-9, the J gene TRBJ1-1; 7 bases map to TRBD1. CDR3 length: 15 residues. Germline V gene sequence: CDR1 SEHNR, CDR2 FQNEAQ (reference sequence). V was clipped by 1 base and J by 10 bases; unmatched bases: 12. The CDR3 is CASSLGGTVERGAFF. Written as DNA, the CDR3 is TGTGCCAGCAGCTTAGGTGGGACAGTTGAACGTGGAGCTTTCTTT.

This chain joins TRBV5-6 and TRBJ2-7; 9 bases line up with TRBD1. The CDR3 contains 16 residues. V was pared by 9 bases and J by 2 bases, with 15 bases of the junction left unmatched. Per the germline V gene, CDR1 is SGHDT and CDR2 is YYEEEE. CDR3 loop: CATQLGPGQGTYEQYF. The CDR3 nucleotides are TGTGCCACCCAGCTGGGACCGGGACAGGGCACCTACGAGCAGTACTTC. The full variable domain, its missing parts supplied by reference TRBV5-6 and TRBJ2-7, is DAGVTQSPTHLIKTRGQQVTLRCSPKSGHDTVSWYQQALGQGPQFIFQYYEEEERQRGNFPDRFSGHQFPNYSSELNVNALLLGDSALYLCATQLGPGQGTYEQYFGPGTRLTVT.

The genes are TRBV28 and TRBJ1-3, with 7 bases identical to TRBD1. V shed 6 bases, J shed 1 base, and the junction held 3 bases outside the gene matches. This CDR3 has 14 residues. Germline lookup yields CDR1 MDHEN and CDR2 SYDVKM. The CDR3 DNA follows: TGTGCCAGCAGACCGACAGGGTCTGGAAACACCATATATTTT. Protein product: CASRPTGSGNTIYF. Drawing the rest from reference TRBV28 and TRBJ1-3, the complete variable domain is DVKVTQSSRYLVKRTGEKVFLECVQDMDHENMFWYRQDPGLGLRLIYFSYDVKMKEKGDIPEGYSVSREKKERFSLILESASTNQTSMYLCASRPTGSGNTIYFGEGSWLTVV.

The V gene is TRBV27, the J gene TRBJ2-6; a possible D gene is TRBD2 (5 bases). This CDR3 comprises 14 residues. V was cut by 8 bases and J by 0 bases, with 8 bases left in between. Germline CDR1 and CDR2: MNHEY and SMNVEV (reference sequence). CDR3 sequence: CASSRDSGANVLTF. As DNA, the CDR3 is TGTGCCAGCTCCCGGGACTCTGGGGCCAACGTCCTGACTTTC. Using reference TRBV27 and TRBJ2-6 for the parts outside the CDR3, the full variable domain is EAQVTQNPRYLITVTGKKLTVTCSQNMNHEYMSWYRQDPGLGLRQIYYSMNVEVTDKGDVPEGYKVSRKEKRNFPLILESPSPNQTSLYFCASSRDSGANVLTFGAGSRLTVL.

This clone was detected only once. V usage is TRBV27 and J usage is TRBJ1-2, with TRBD1 matching over 8 bases. The V gene end was trimmed by 2 bases and the J gene end by 4 bases; junction bases not matched to a gene: 6. Per the germline V gene, CDR1 is MNHEY and CDR2 is SMNVEV (reference sequence). The CDR3 is made up of 15 amino acids. For the CDR3, the DNA is TGTGCCAGCAGTTTAGAGGCAGGGGGCTTCTATGGCTACACCTTC. Amino acids: CASSLEAGGFYGYTF.

This chain uses TRBV27 with TRBJ2-1, with TRBD1 identical over 7 bases. Looked up from germline, CDR1 is MNHEY and CDR2 is SMNVEV (reference sequence). The CDR3 covers 15 residues. V gave up 4 bases and J gave up 2 bases; unmatched junction bases: 5. The CDR3 region is CASSSLTGTYNEQFF. In DNA, the CDR3 is TGTGCCAGCAGTTCGCTGACAGGGACCTACAATGAGCAGTTCTTC.

The rearrangement joins TRBV19 to TRBJ1-1; the match to TRBD1 covers 7 bases. The CDR3 is 13 residues long. V was pared by 4 bases and J by 8 bases, with 7 bases of the junction left unmatched. Germline values: CDR1 LNHDA, CDR2 SQIVND (reference sequence). CDR3 bases: TGTGCCAGTAGTACACGGACAGGTTTAGAAGCTTTCTTT. This codes for CASSTRTGLEAFF.

The chain couples TRBV4-2 to TRBJ1-1; D is unclear. The CDR3 extends over 13 amino acids. Trimming stripped 1 base from V and 10 bases from J, with 13 bases between. Looked up from germline, CDR1 is LGHNA and CDR2 is YNFKEQ. This chain's CDR3 is CASSQGGISRAFF. As DNA, the CDR3 is TGTGCCAGCAGCCAAGGCGGGATTTCCCGAGCTTTCTTT.

The chain couples TRBV6-1 to TRBJ1-2, with 7 bases fitting TRBD1. Germline trimming cut 5 bases from V and 5 bases from J; bases unmatched to any gene: 8. The CDR3 covers 14 residues. Germline lookup yields CDR1 MNHNS and CDR2 SASEGT. Here the CDR3 reads CASSSWDSGYGYTF. Written as DNA, the CDR3 is TGTGCCAGCAGTAGCTGGGACAGCGGATATGGCTACACCTTC.

The chain has TRBV27 and TRBJ1-2; TRBD1 aligns across 9 bases. The J segment lost 2 bases and the V segment lost 2 bases, leaving 6 bases of the junction unmatched. CDR1 and CDR2 (germline): MNHEY, SMNVEV (reference sequence). The CDR3 runs to 16 residues. CDR3 loop: CASSLRGTGLNYGYTF. CDR3 in DNA: TGTGCCAGCAGTTTAAGGGGGACAGGGCTGAACTATGGCTACACCTTC.

The V call is TRBV18, the J call TRBJ2-1, with D perhaps TRBD1 (6 bases). Germline V lookup: CDR1 KGHSH, CDR2 LQKENI. The germline V and J ends were trimmed by 3 bases and 7 bases, with 16 bases remaining between them. The CDR3 consists of 15 residues. The CDR3 protein is CASSPRVTGKNEQFF. CDR3 DNA sequence: TGTGCCAGCTCACCGAGAGTTACAGGGAAGAATGAGCAGTTCTTC. Full variable domain (remainder filled in from reference TRBV18 and TRBJ2-1): NAGVMQNPRHLVRRRGQEARLRCSPMKGHSHVYWYRQLPEEGLKFMVYLQKENIIDESGMPKERFSAEFPKEGPSILRIQQVVRGDSAAYFCASSPRVTGKNEQFFGPGTRLTVL.

The CDR3 nucleotides read TGTGCCAGCAGTTTATTAGGGGCCCGGCAGGACAATGAGCAGTTCTTC. Its protein product is CASSLLGARQDNEQFF. The gene calls are TRBV27 and TRBJ2-1; possible D gene TRBD1, 5 bases. This CDR3 comprises 16 residues. The germline V and J ends were trimmed by 1 base and 5 bases, with 15 bases remaining between them. The V gene's germline CDR1 is MNHEY and CDR2 SMNVEV (reference sequence).

This clone was recorded a few times. The V and J genes are TRBV11-2 and TRBJ2-2; 7 bases match TRBD1. Trimming cost V 3 bases and J 0 bases; bases outside gene matches: 4. Germline V gene lookup returns CDR1 SGHAT and CDR2 FQNNGV. The CDR3 length is 16 residues. CDR3 sequence: CASSFVGTANTGELFF. The CDR3 DNA follows: TGTGCCAGCAGCTTCGTCGGGACAGCGAACACCGGGGAGCTGTTTTTT.

The V gene is TRBV7-2, the J gene TRBJ1-2, with D hard to call. The V and J ends lost 5 bases and 11 bases respectively, with 24 bases between them. The CDR3 consists of 15 residues. From germline, CDR1 is SGHTA and CDR2 FQGNSA. The CDR3: CASSPLRTGSGLYTF. CDR3 DNA sequence: TGTGCCAGCAGCCCACTTCGGACGGGTTCGGGATTGTACACCTTC.

The V call is TRBV6-1, the J call TRBJ2-5; the D gene is possibly TRBD1 (5 bases). The DNA end lines up better with TRBJ2-7; the J call may be wrong. CDR1 is MNHNS, CDR2 SASEGT, per germline. The length of the CDR3 is 14 residues. The CDR3 is CASIVSTVSYEQYF. The CDR3 nucleotides are TGTGCCAGCATTGTTTCGACAGTCTCCTACGAGCAGTACTTC.

This clone was counted once. CDR3 nucleotides: TGTGCCAGCAGTGCAACAACCGGGACAGGGGGGCCACATGGCTACACCTTC. Translated, it gives CASSATTGTGGPHGYTF. The chain recombines TRBV6-1 with TRBJ1-2; 11 bases match TRBD1. Germline trimming cut 4 bases from V and 6 bases from J; bases unmatched to any gene: 13. The germline CDR1 and CDR2 sequences are MNHNS and SASEGT. The CDR3 consists of 17 residues.